This passage covers 27 T cell receptor beta chains from one sample sequenced in a study of robustness of blood B and T cell sequencing (dated by TCRdb to the late 2010s). The library was generated by PCR. Data came from an Illumina MiSeq. Synthesis of cDNA relied on SMARTScribe reverse transcriptase together with a 5' template-switch oligo that added a universal priming site. Each cDNA molecule was tagged by a 12-nucleotide random unique molecular identifier (UMI) carried on the template-switch oligo. TCRdb itself trimmed the public reads at Q25 with fastp, ran MiXCR and retained productive beta chains. One record per CDR3 amino acid sequence lists the most common genes and DNA. The sample table contains thousands of distinct CDR3 sequences; only one count was recorded for less than 65% of them. The ten largest make up 24% of the sample. TCRbeta repertoires were measured from mRNA instead of genomic DNA, an approach that captures expressed receptors.

The sample comprised peripheral blood. The receptors originated from a human donor in good health.

CDR3 loop: CASSHEPGPGYEQYF. CDR3 nucleotides: TGTGCCAGCAGCCATGAACCGGGACCGGGGTACGAGCAGTACTTC. V and J are TRBV27 and TRBJ2-7; D is tentatively TRBD1 or TRBD2 (5 bases each). Trimming shortened V by 6 bases and J by 4 bases, and 19 bases separated the two germline ends. The CDR3 extends over 15 amino acids. Germline V gene sequence: CDR1 MNHEY, CDR2 SMNVEV (reference sequence).

This clonotype was found a few times. The gene calls are TRBV30 and TRBJ2-7; 8 bases are a match to TRBD1. The CDR3 runs 12 residues. V shed 7 bases, J shed 5 bases, and the junction held 7 bases outside the gene matches. Per germline, CDR1 GTSNPN and CDR2 SVGIG (reference sequence). For the CDR3, the DNA is TGTGCCTCCGGGACAGGAGTCCACGAGCAGTACTTC. Protein sequence: CASGTGVHEQYF.

The gene calls are TRBV10-3 and TRBJ1-2; D ambiguous. The CDR3 has 13 amino acids. Trimming took off 7 bases at V and 7 bases at J, with 16 bases between the two ends. From germline, CDR1 is ENHRY and CDR2 SYGVKD. CDR3 DNA: TGTGCCATCATGGGTAGACTGCGGACTGGCTACACCTTC. Translated, it gives CAIMGRLRTGYTF.

A word on this clonotype: One end of the junction does not line up with germline, which may come from a read error. V gene TRBV10-1 combines with J gene TRBJ2-7; no clear D gene. From germline, CDR1 is WNHNN and CDR2 SYGVQD (reference sequence). CDR3 size: 13 residues. The CDR3 protein is CPSSESLSTEQYF. The CDR3 coding sequence is TGCCCCAGCAGTGAGTCGTTGTCTACGGAGCAGTACTTC.

The gene calls are TRBV6-5 and TRBJ1-1; unclear D gene. This CDR3 comprises 14 residues. Trimming stripped 2 bases from V and 1 base from J, with 8 bases between. Looked up from germline, CDR1 is MNHEY and CDR2 is SVGAGI. For the CDR3, the DNA is TGTGCCAGCAGTTACACCAGAGGGAACACTGAAGCTTTCTTT. Translation: CASSYTRGNTEAFF.

Notes on this clonotype: A much larger clone differs by one base, so this may be a read error. The CDR3 DNA is TGTGCCAACAGCGTAACAGGCTCGGGCTCCTACGAGCAGTACTTC. It is translated as CANSVTGSGSYEQYF. The J gene is TRBJ2-7, the V gene TRBV9, with D possibly TRBD1 on 5 matching bases. There are 15 residues in the CDR3. Germline-derived CDR1 and CDR2 are SGDLS and YYNGEE.

The J gene is TRBJ2-7, the V gene TRBV19; D unclear. CDR3 length: 15 residues. With 1 base removed from V and 7 bases from J, the gap between germline ends came to 17 bases. Looked up from germline, CDR1 is LNHDA and CDR2 is SQIVND (reference sequence). The DNA for the CDR3 is TGTGCCAGTAGTATAGTCTCGCTTTTCGAAGGGGAGCAGTACTTC. Translating gives CASSIVSLFEGEQYF.

The genes are TRBV5-1 and TRBJ2-7; D tentatively reads TRBD1 or TRBD2 (5 bases each). The CDR3 runs to 15 residues. CDR1 and CDR2 from the germline V gene are SGHRS and YFSETQ. V was cut by 0 bases and J by 1 base, with 11 bases left in between. The CDR3 DNA reads as TGCGCCAGCAGCTTGGGGGGGATGGAATCCTACGAGCAGTACTTC. Amino acids: CASSLGGMESYEQYF.

The chain uses TRBV30 and TRBJ1-1; a possible D gene is TRBD1 (5 bases). The CDR3 runs 12 residues. Trimming took 3 bases from V and 5 from J, leaving 10 bases between them. CDR1 is GTSNPN, CDR2 SVGIG, per germline (reference sequence). DNA for the CDR3: TGTGCCTGGAGACCTCAGGGTACTGAAGCTTTCTTT. Amino acids: CAWRPQGTEAFF.

This clonotype has a handful of counts. J is TRBJ2-5 and V is TRBV5-1; maybe TRBD2 (6 bases). CDR1 SGHRS and CDR2 YFSETQ come from the germline V gene. The CDR3 length is 18 residues. Trimming left V 4 bases short and J 2 bases short, with 24 bases between. In nucleotides, the CDR3 is TGCGCCAGCAGCCTGGGAGGCTCCGGGAGTTCCAAACAAGAGACCCAGTACTTC. This codes for CASSLGGSGSSKQETQYF.

This clonotype appeared a single time. The gene calls are TRBV24-1 and TRBJ2-1, with 10 bases aligning to TRBD2. The ends lost 6 bases at V and 0 bases at J; junction bases unmatched: 4. The CDR3 is made up of 16 amino acids. Per germline, CDR1 KGHDR and CDR2 SFDVKD. CDR3 region: CATSLASGGSYNEQFF. In DNA form, the CDR3 reads TGTGCCACCAGTTTGGCTAGCGGGGGCTCCTACAATGAGCAGTTCTTC.

The rearrangement links TRBV10-3 to TRBJ1-2, with a possible D match to TRBD1 (5 bases). Trimming pared 0 bases from V and 2 bases from J, leaving 10 bases between. CDR1 is ENHRY and CDR2 is SYGVKD in the germline V gene. This CDR3 spans 15 amino acids. The CDR3 protein is CAISESGRGNYGYTF. The CDR3, as DNA: TGTGCCATCAGTGAGTCAGGACGGGGGAACTATGGCTACACCTTC.

V gene TRBV5-1 combines with J gene TRBJ2-7, with D perhaps TRBD1 (5 bases). Germline lookup yields CDR1 SGHRS and CDR2 YFSETQ. V shed 0 bases and J shed 5 bases, with 12 bases lying between them. This CDR3 region has 14 residues. The CDR3 DNA is TGCGCCAGCAGCTTGGTACAGGCTCGCGACGAGCAGTACTTC. This codes for CASSLVQARDEQYF.

This clonotype is classed as large. The V and J genes are TRBV7-3 and TRBJ2-3; unclear D gene. CDR1 is SGHTA, CDR2 FQGTGA, per germline. Trimming took off 4 bases at V and 4 bases at J, with 12 bases between the two ends. The CDR3 consists of 14 residues. CDR3 bases: TGTGCCAGCAGCTCTGGGGTTTCCGCAGATACGCAGTATTTT. This codes for CASSSGVSADTQYF. Using reference TRBV7-3 and TRBJ2-3 for the parts outside the CDR3, the full variable domain is GAGVSQTPSNKVTEKGKYVELRCDPISGHTALYWYRQSLGQGPEFLIYFQGTGAADDSGLPNDRFFAVRPEGSVSTLKIQRTERGDSAVYLCASSSGVSADTQYFGPGTRLTVL.

This clonotype has only a few counts. V is TRBV7-9 and J is TRBJ1-4; TRBD1 matches 10 bases. V gave up 5 bases and J gave up 8 bases; unmatched junction bases: 8. Germline CDR1 reads SEHNR; CDR2 reads FQNEAQ (reference sequence). The CDR3 has 15 residues. Here the CDR3 DNA reads TGTGCCAGCAGCCGGTTTTCGGACAGGGGGGAAAAACTGTTTTTT. Amino acids: CASSRFSDRGEKLFF.

There are a few counts of this clonotype. The chain uses TRBV6-4 and TRBJ2-6, with unresolved D. The CDR3 length is 14 residues. Germline CDR1 reads MRHNA; CDR2 reads SNTAGT. V lost 2 bases, J lost 3 bases, and 5 bases lay in between. The CDR3 DNA reads TGTGCCAGCAGTGACAGGGTTGGGGCCAACGTCCTGACTTTC. Protein: CASSDRVGANVLTF.

J is TRBJ1-4 and V is TRBV7-9, with TRBD1 matching 8 bases. V shed 5 bases and J 5 bases; nucleotides not matched to a gene: 4. CDR1 and CDR2 from the germline V gene are SEHNR and FQNEAQ (reference sequence). The CDR3 sequence is 14 residues long. The CDR3 region has the DNA TGTGCCAGCAGCCGGGACAGGATAAATGAAAAACTGTTTTTT. Protein sequence: CASSRDRINEKLFF.

This clonotype appeared a single time. The genes are TRBV11-2 and TRBJ2-1, with D perhaps matching TRBD1 or TRBD2 (5 bases each). Trimming pared 5 bases from V and 13 bases from J, leaving 15 bases between. This CDR3 has 12 amino acids. Germline lookup yields CDR1 SGHAT and CDR2 FQNNGV. The CDR3 is CASSTPSGTQFF. CDR3 sequence (DNA): TGTGCCAGCAGCACCCCGTCTGGGACCCAGTTCTTC.

By sample fraction, this clonotype is medium-sized. The chain has TRBV7-8 and TRBJ2-1, with TRBD2 identical over 11 bases. Germline V gene data show CDR1 as SGHVS and CDR2 as FQNEAQ. This CDR3 contains 18 residues. V lost 0 bases and J lost 7; bases outside the gene matches: 11. In DNA form, the CDR3 reads TGTGCCAGCAGCTTAGCGCTTAGCGGGGGGGCATTGTATAATGAGCAGTTCTTC. Its translation: CASSLALSGGALYNEQFF.

The chain uses TRBV24-1 and TRBJ2-1; 11 positions agree with TRBD2. V lost 2 bases to trimming and J lost 0 bases; unmatched junction nucleotides: 8. CDR1 KGHDR and CDR2 SFDVKD come from the germline V gene. The CDR3 length is 19 residues. CDR3 sequence (DNA): TGTGCCACCAGTGATTCCCCCGGGACTAGCGGTAGCTCCTACAATGAGCAGTTCTTC. Protein: CATSDSPGTSGSSYNEQFF.

The chain recombines TRBV20-1 with TRBJ2-1, with 9 nucleotides matching TRBD2. The germline V gene encodes CDR1 DFQATT and CDR2 SNEGSKA (reference sequence). Trimming removed 2 bases from V and 0 bases from J; junction bases left unmatched: 5. The CDR3 is 16 amino acids. The CDR3 region has the DNA TGCAGTGCTAGATCCGCGGGGGGGCCCTCCTACAATGAGCAGTTCTTC. Residues: CSARSAGGPSYNEQFF.

This clonotype has only one observation. This chain uses TRBV5-6 with TRBJ2-3; D unresolved. This CDR3 spans 13 amino acids. With 4 bases removed from V and 1 base from J, the gap between germline ends came to 7 bases. Germline V gene data show CDR1 as SGHDT and CDR2 as YYEEEE. The chain's CDR3 is CASSALGTDTQYF. CDR3 bases: TGTGCCAGCAGCGCACTGGGCACAGATACGCAGTATTTT.

In nucleotides, the CDR3 is TGTGCCACCAGCAGGACGGATAGCAATCAGCCCCAGCATTTT. Encoded protein: CATSRTDSNQPQHF. The V and J genes are TRBV15 and TRBJ1-5; D call uncertain. V was pared by 3 bases and J by 0 bases, with 6 bases between. Germline-derived CDR1 and CDR2 are LNHNV and YYDKDF (reference sequence). The CDR3 runs 14 residues. The full variable domain, in which reference TRBV15 and TRBJ1-5 provide the parts outside the CDR3, is DAMVIQNPRYQVTQFGKPVTLSCSQTLNHNVMYWYQQKSSQAPKLLFHYYDKDFNNEADTPDNFQSRRPNTSFCFLDIRSPGLGDTAMYLCATSRTDSNQPQHFGDGTRLSIL.

V is TRBV15 and J is TRBJ2-7; possibly TRBD2 for D (5 bases). This CDR3 spans 15 amino acids. The V end was cut by 0 bases, the J end by 2 bases, with 11 bases between. Germline CDR1 reads LNHNV; CDR2 reads YYDKDF (reference sequence). The CDR3 loop reads CATSRDVGGPYEQYF. CDR3 nucleotides: TGTGCCACCAGCAGAGATGTTGGCGGGCCCTACGAGCAGTACTTC.

This rearrangement joins TRBV10-3 to TRBJ1-1; D call uncertain. CDR1 ENHRY and CDR2 SYGVKD come from the germline V gene. There are 14 residues in the CDR3. V lost 11 bases to trimming and J lost 4 bases, with 20 bases between them. The CDR3 region has the DNA TGTGCCCCTTTACATCGGACGGCGGGCACTGAAGCTTTCTTT. This sequence encodes CAPLHRTAGTEAFF.

This clonotype showed up just a few times. The chain joins TRBV4-1 to TRBJ1-3; TRBD1 agrees at 9 bases. CDR1 is MGHRA, CDR2 YSYEKL, per germline. The CDR3 runs 17 residues. The junction had 7 bases not matched to a gene; V was cut back by 1 base and J by 3 bases. The CDR3 protein is CASSQVGGQGIGNTIYF. Written as DNA, the CDR3 is TGCGCCAGCAGCCAAGTAGGGGGACAGGGAATTGGAAACACCATATATTTT.

This clonotype was recorded a few times. The V call is TRBV10-1, the J call TRBJ2-1; 11 bases are a match to TRBD1. This CDR3 is built from 15 residues. Per germline, CDR1 WNHNN and CDR2 SYGVQD (reference sequence). V trimming: 6 bases; J trimming: 10 bases; junction bases outside the gene matches: 11. CDR3 sequence reads: CASSSGQGALKEQFF. CDR3 nucleotides: TGCGCCAGCAGCTCCGGACAGGGGGCGCTTAAAGAGCAGTTCTTC.